This T cell receptor (beta chain) derives from a study of early T cells in non-severe SARS-CoV-2 infection. Study-wide background: RNA in bulk from unsorted whole blood was sequenced, and chains were unpaired. Study conclusions and caveats: Using VDJdb, the matching emphasized anti-spike CD8 responses while missing private and CD4 specificities.

The sample holds many counts of this clonotype. The antigen remains undetermined. In the library, individual cDNA molecules carried attached unique molecular identifiers. TCRdb used MiXCR to reprocess the 5' RACE reads, holding one entry per CDR3 protein. Counted here are roughly 86,000 distinct CDR3 sequences, 5.5% to 7.5% occurring once; the ten biggest clones make up about 7.8%. Germline V gives CDR1 ENHRY, CDR2 SYGVKD. The V gene lost 2 bases and the J gene lost 7 bases, with 10 bases spanning the gap. The CDR3 is 13 residues long. V gene TRBV10-3 combines with J gene TRBJ2-3; tentative D call: TRBD2 (5 bases). The TCR originated in an adult who was a healthcare worker with PCR-confirmed SARS-CoV-2 infection or an uninfected control (not recorded which). Input material: whole blood. The CDR3 nucleotides are TGTGCCATCAGTGAGCAGGAGGATCATACGCAGTATTTT. Translating it yields CAISEQEDHTQYF.